This passage covers 14 T cell receptor beta chains from one sample sequenced in a study of blood T cell repertoires in COVID-19. Using immunoSEQ multiplex PCR, the repertoire was profiled, and TCRdb retains in-frame clones only, with some absent. The table includes roughly 120,000 clones, 90% detected once. Sequenced sample: peripheral blood. Source of these receptors: a woman between 55 and 75 years old with COVID-19, enrolled during active disease.

The chain recombines TRBV10-3 with TRBJ2-3; TRBD1 might be the D (6 bases). Trimming removed 8 bases at V and 3 bases at J, with 12 bases between. The CDR3 is made up of 13 amino acids. Germline loops: CDR1 ENHRY, CDR2 SYGVKD. CDR3 protein: CAIGQSPTDTQYF. The CDR3 nucleotides are TGTGCCATCGGACAGTCACCAACAGATACGCAGTATTTT.

The genes are TRBV14 and TRBJ2-1, with TRBD1 matching over 7 bases. The J segment lost 0 bases and the V segment lost 4 bases, leaving 6 bases of the junction unmatched. CDR1 and CDR2 from the germline V gene are SGHDN and FVKESK. The CDR3 sequence is 16 residues long. CDR3 in amino acids: CASSRYRGGSYNEQFF. Written as DNA, the CDR3 is TGTGCCAGCAGCCGGTACAGGGGCGGCTCCTACAATGAGCAGTTCTTC.

The chain couples TRBV10-3 to TRBJ1-2, with 7 bases matching TRBD1. The CDR3 is 14 amino acids. The germline gives CDR1 ENHRY, CDR2 SYGVKD. Losses at the gene ends were 0 bases for V and 8 bases for J; bases not matched to a gene: 6. The CDR3: CAISESRGGTGYTF. DNA for the CDR3: TGTGCCATCAGTGAGTCGCGAGGGGGCACGGGCTACACCTTC.

The CDR3, as DNA: TGCGCCAGCAGCCTCCTTCCTGAGGGCACCGGGGAGCTGTTTTTT. This encodes CASSLLPEGTGELFF. The rearrangement uses TRBV5-1 and TRBJ2-2; D might be TRBD2 (5 bases). Germline assignment: CDR1 SGHRS and CDR2 YFSETQ. This CDR3 spans 15 amino acids. V was clipped by 4 bases and J by 4 bases, with 14 bases between them.

The rearrangement uses TRBV25-1 and TRBJ1-4; D unclear. This CDR3 has 15 residues. CDR1 and CDR2 (germline): MGHDK, SYGVNS. V shed 2 bases and J shed 1 base, with 8 bases lying between them. The CDR3 reads CASSERRVTNEKLFF. The CDR3 DNA reads TGTGCCAGCAGTGAAAGGAGAGTAACTAATGAAAAACTGTTTTTT.

The V call is TRBV6-5, the J call TRBJ1-4; a possible D gene is TRBD1 (6 bases). The CDR3 sequence is 15 residues long. CDR1 MNHEY and CDR2 SVGAGI come from the germline V gene. With 0 bases removed from V and 7 bases from J, the gap between germline ends came to 12 bases. DNA of the CDR3: TGTGCCAGCAGTTACTCGAATTCAGGGGCTGAAAAACTGTTTTTT. Encoded protein: CASSYSNSGAEKLFF.

V usage is TRBV27 and J usage is TRBJ2-7; 7 bases fit TRBD1. V shed 0 bases and J 2 bases; nucleotides not matched to a gene: 1. Germline values: CDR1 MNHEY, CDR2 SMNVEV (reference sequence). The CDR3 is made up of 14 amino acids. The CDR3 DNA sequence: TGTGCCAGCAGTTTATCGGGACAGACCTACGAGCAGTACTTC. Translating gives CASSLSGQTYEQYF.

This clone appeared once. This chain links TRBV6-1 with TRBJ2-5, with 9 positions matching TRBD2. The V gene's germline CDR1 is MNHNS and CDR2 SASEGT. CDR3 length: 17 amino acids. The V and J ends lost 2 bases and 7 bases, in that order; junction bases with no gene match: 14. The CDR3 DNA sequence: TGTGCCAGCAGTGAAAAGGGGGATCCAGCGGGGGGCCGGACCCAGTACTTC. It encodes CASSEKGDPAGGRTQYF.

The rearrangement joins TRBV19 to TRBJ1-2; no definite D call. The germline gives CDR1 LNHDA, CDR2 SQIVND (reference sequence). Trimming took off 3 bases at V and 5 bases at J, with 16 bases between the two ends. This CDR3 has 15 residues. CDR3 loop: CASSIPPPGRYGYTF. The CDR3 nucleotides are TGTGCCAGTAGTATCCCTCCCCCAGGCAGATATGGCTACACCTTC.

The chain employs TRBV6-2 or TRBV6-3 and TRBJ2-1; no clear D gene. This CDR3 spans 11 amino acids. V lost 3 bases and J 10 bases, leaving 7 bases between the germline ends. Germline CDR1 MNHEY, CDR2 SVGEGT. CDR3: CASSYGAEQFF. CDR3 nucleotide sequence: TGTGCCAGCAGTTATGGAGCGGAGCAGTTCTTC.

J is TRBJ1-5 and V is TRBV3-1 (or the pseudogene TRBV3-2); maybe TRBD1 (6 bases). Trimming shortened V by 2 bases and J by 3 bases, and 14 bases separated the two germline ends. CDR3 size: 16 residues. The germline V gene encodes CDR1 LGHDT and CDR2 YNNKEL (reference sequence). The CDR3 loop reads CASSQSVGAANQPQHF. Here the CDR3 DNA reads TGTGCCAGCAGCCAAAGTGTGGGGGCCGCCAATCAGCCCCAGCATTTT.

This clone appeared a single time. The J gene is TRBJ2-7, the V gene TRBV10-3; tentative D call: TRBD1 (5 bases). CDR3 length equals 12 residues. Germline V lookup: CDR1 ENHRY, CDR2 SYGVKD. V lost 4 bases to trimming and J lost 1 base, with 5 bases between them. CDR3 in amino acids: CAISGQSYEQYF. The CDR3, as DNA: TGTGCCATCAGTGGACAGTCCTACGAGCAGTACTTC.

The chain couples TRBV27 to TRBJ2-3; 8 bases fit TRBD1. CDR3 length: 16 residues. The J segment lost 4 bases and the V segment lost 5 bases, leaving 11 bases of the junction unmatched. Germline values: CDR1 MNHEY, CDR2 SMNVEV (reference sequence). CDR3 DNA sequence: TGTGCCAGCAGTCGCTTCTGGACAGGGTTCGCAGATACGCAGTATTTT. Protein: CASSRFWTGFADTQYF.

The gene calls are TRBV19 and TRBJ1-1; possible D gene TRBD1, 6 bases. The germline V and J ends were trimmed by 5 bases and 4 bases, with 11 bases remaining between them. The CDR3 runs to 13 residues. Per the germline V gene, CDR1 is LNHDA and CDR2 is SQIVND (reference sequence). The CDR3 nucleotides are TGTGCCAGTAGTTCAGGGGCCGTCACTGAAGCTTTCTTT. Translation gives CASSSGAVTEAFF.